This T cell receptor beta chain emerged from a study of blood T cell repertoires in COVID-19. Study context: Both acute and convalescent COVID-19 samples were obtained from the United States, Italy and Spain. In each case, the material was cDNA or gDNA derived from T cells, B-cell-depleted T cells, or PBMCs.

Per the study methods: Quantification of nucleated cells was approximated via reference gene primer amplification. Clones were sequenced by immunoSEQ multiplex PCR, and TCRdb holds only the in-frame ones, with some missing. V and J calls and clone size are those listed in that table; D and trimming were worked out from the DNA. The data contain about 29,000 clones, roughly 83% of them singletons. Germline CDR1 is SQVTM and CDR2 is ANQGSEA. V shed 4 bases and J 9 bases; nucleotides not matched to a gene: 4. This CDR3 is built from 13 residues. The chain employs TRBV29-1 and TRBJ2-1, with 12 nucleotides matching TRBD2. The specimen was peripheral blood. The sequence came from an older man with active COVID-19. CDR3 sequence (DNA): TGCAGCGTTGGGACTAGCGGGGTGGGTGAGCAGTTCTTC. Amino acids: CSVGTSGVGEQFF.